The clone carrying this T cell receptor (beta chain) occurred many times. The antigen remains unidentified. Lactation, pregnancy, other autoimmune disease or uncontrolled infection led to exclusion of patients. Out of approximately 10 ml of fresh peripheral blood came the PBMCs. Template material for amplifying TCR beta CDR3 regions consisted of RNA transcripts. The HTBI primer set drove a first-round RT-PCR of the TCR CDR3. MiXCR, applied by TCRdb to the multiplex PCR reads, yields one record per CDR3 protein. The top ten hold under 30% of the sample, which has fewer than 450,000 distinct CDR3 sequences, over 12% seen once. This sample is drawn from a study of T cells in Graves' hyperthyroidism and ophthalmopathy. Germline V CDR1 and CDR2: SQVTM, ANQGSEA. The CDR3 is 15 residues long. Trimming cost V 5 bases and J 0 bases, with 13 bases left between them. Broader study findings: Most thyroid-expanded clonotypes above 0.001 were also found in blood. Patients with ophthalmopathy were separated from those with stable hyperthyroidism by a 13 V-J model.

The chain combines TRBV29-1 with TRBJ2-2, with D perhaps matching TRBD2 (5 bases). The clonotype was recovered from a man aged 45-65 years with Graves' ophthalmopathy. Sequencing input: blood. This chain's CDR3 is CSVWTEFANTGELFF. The DNA for the CDR3 is TGCAGCGTTTGGACTGAGTTCGCGAACACCGGGGAGCTGTTTTTT.